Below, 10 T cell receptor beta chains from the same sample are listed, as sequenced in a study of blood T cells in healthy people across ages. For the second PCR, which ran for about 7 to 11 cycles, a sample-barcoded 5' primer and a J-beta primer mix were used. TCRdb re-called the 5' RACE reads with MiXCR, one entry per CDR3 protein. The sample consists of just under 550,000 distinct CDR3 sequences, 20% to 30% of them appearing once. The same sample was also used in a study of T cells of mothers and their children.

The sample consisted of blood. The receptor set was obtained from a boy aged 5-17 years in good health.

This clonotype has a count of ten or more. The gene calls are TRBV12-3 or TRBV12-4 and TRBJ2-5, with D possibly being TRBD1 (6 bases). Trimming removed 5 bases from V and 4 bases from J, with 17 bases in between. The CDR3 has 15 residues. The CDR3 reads CASSRYRELRETQYF. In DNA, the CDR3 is TGTGCCAGCAGTCGATACAGGGAATTGAGAGAGACCCAGTACTTC.

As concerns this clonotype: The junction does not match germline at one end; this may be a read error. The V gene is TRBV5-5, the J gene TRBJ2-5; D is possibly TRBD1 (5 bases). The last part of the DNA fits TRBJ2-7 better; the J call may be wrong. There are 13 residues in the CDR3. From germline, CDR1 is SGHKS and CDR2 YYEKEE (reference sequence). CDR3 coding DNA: TGTGCCGGCAGCTTGCGACAGATCTACGAGCAGTACTTC. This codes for CAGSLRQIYEQYF.

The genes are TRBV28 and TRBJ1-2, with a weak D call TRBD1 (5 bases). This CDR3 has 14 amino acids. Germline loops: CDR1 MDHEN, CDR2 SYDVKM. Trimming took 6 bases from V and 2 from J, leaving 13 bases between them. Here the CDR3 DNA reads TGTGCCAGCAGCTGTTCCGGGGACAACTATGGCTACACCTTC. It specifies CASSCSGDNYGYTF.

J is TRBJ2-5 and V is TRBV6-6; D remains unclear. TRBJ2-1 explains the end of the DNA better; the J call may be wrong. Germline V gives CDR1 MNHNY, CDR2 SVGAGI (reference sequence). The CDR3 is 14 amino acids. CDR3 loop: CASSSDPADNEQFF. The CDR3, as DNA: TGTGCCAGCAGTTCCGACCCTGCCGACAATGAGCAGTTCTTC.

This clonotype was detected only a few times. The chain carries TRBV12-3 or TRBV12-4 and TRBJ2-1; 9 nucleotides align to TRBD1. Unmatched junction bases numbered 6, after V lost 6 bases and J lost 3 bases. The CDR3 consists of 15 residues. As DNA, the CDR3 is TGTGCCAGCAGCACCGGGACAGGGATCTACAATGAGCAGTTCTTC. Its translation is CASSTGTGIYNEQFF.

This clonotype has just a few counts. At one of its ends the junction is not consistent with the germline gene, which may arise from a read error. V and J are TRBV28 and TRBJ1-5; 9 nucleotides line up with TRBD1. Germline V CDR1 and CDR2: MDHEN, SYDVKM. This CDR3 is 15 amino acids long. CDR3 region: CAGSPQGASNQPQHF. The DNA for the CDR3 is TGTGCCGGCAGTCCACAGGGGGCGAGCAATCAGCCCCAGCATTTT.

The CDR3, as DNA: TGTGCCAGCAGTGAACCACCTTATAGCAATCAGCCCCAGCATTTT. This encodes CASSEPPYSNQPQHF. The chain links TRBV2 to TRBJ1-5; D ambiguous. The V and J ends lost 2 bases and 0 bases respectively, with 8 bases between them. CDR3 length: 15 amino acids. Germline V CDR1 and CDR2: SNHLY, FYNNEI. Variable domain in full (rest from reference TRBV2 and TRBJ1-5): EPEVTQTPSHQVTQMGQEVILRCVPISNHLYFYWYRQILGQKVEFLVSFYNNEISEKSEIFDDQFSVERPDGSNFTLKIRSTKLEDSAMYFCASSEPPYSNQPQHFGDGTRLSIL.

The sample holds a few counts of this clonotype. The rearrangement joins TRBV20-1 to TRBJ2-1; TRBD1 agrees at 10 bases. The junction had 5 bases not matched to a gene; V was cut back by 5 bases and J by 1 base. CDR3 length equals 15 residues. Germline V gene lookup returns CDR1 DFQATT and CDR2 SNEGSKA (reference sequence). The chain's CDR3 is CSASDRGLSYNEQFF. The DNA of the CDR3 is TGCAGTGCTTCCGACAGGGGGCTTTCCTACAATGAGCAGTTCTTC.

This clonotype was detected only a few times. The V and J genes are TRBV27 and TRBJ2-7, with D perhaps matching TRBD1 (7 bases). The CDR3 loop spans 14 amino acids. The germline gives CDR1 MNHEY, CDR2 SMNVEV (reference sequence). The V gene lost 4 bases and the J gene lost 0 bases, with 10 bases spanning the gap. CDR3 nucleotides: TGTGCCAGCAGTTGGCAGGGGGGCTCCTACGAGCAGTACTTC. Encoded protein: CASSWQGGSYEQYF.

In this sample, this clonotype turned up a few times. The CDR3 reads CAIRDGTSGAYEQYF. CDR3 bases: TGTGCCATCAGAGATGGGACTAGCGGTGCCTACGAGCAGTACTTC. V is TRBV10-3 and J is TRBJ2-7; 11 bases are shared with TRBD2. The CDR3 runs to 15 residues. With V trimmed by 6 bases and J by 2 bases, 6 bases remained unmatched. Germline values: CDR1 ENHRY, CDR2 SYGVKD.